The rows below give T cell receptor beta chains drawn from one sample of a study of T cells in Graves' hyperthyroidism and ophthalmopathy. From the multiplex PCR reads, TCRdb called clonotypes with MiXCR, one entry per CDR3 protein. The data contain 300,000 to 450,000 distinct CDR3 sequences, about 14% of them singletons. Sequenced input: blood. The receptors shown here come from a woman aged 55-70 years with Graves' hyperthyroidism. CDR3s include the opening cysteine and the closing phenylalanine or tryptophan. D genes are given only for firm matches. The size of a clone is reported for some rows only, either as once, few or many, or as a class for expanded clones.

v_call,j_call,clone_size,d_call,cdr3_aa,cdr3_nt
TRBV15,TRBJ1-6,-,TRBD1,CATSFRQGGNSPLHF,TGTGCCACCAGCTTTCGACAGGGTGGTAATTCACCCCTCCACTTT
TRBV18,TRBJ1-1,many,-,CASSPVVPGRMNTEAFF,TGTGCCAGCTCACCAGTTGTACCGGGACGGATGAACACTGAAGCTTTCTTT
TRBV11-2,TRBJ2-7,many,-,CASSLARGFANTYEQYF,TGTGCCAGCAGCTTAGCTCGGGGATTCGCCAACACCTACGAGCAGTACTTC
TRBV20-1,TRBJ2-7,many,TRBD2,CSAMAAASGTYEQYF,TGCAGTGCTATGGCTGCGGCTAGCGGCACCTACGAGCAGTACTTC
TRBV16,TRBJ2-7,many,-,CASTRSGTQSSYEQYF,TGTGCCAGCACCCGTTCCGGGACCCAAAGCTCCTACGAGCAGTACTTC
TRBV30,TRBJ1-1,many,-,CAWRALGHLGVAFF,TGTGCCTGGAGGGCCCTTGGACACCTGGGTGTAGCTTTCTTT
TRBV6-1,TRBJ2-1,many,TRBD1,CASGETGGLYNEQFF,TGTGCCAGCGGTGAAACAGGGGGCCTCTACAATGAGCAGTTCTTC
TRBV20-1,TRBJ1-3,-,-,CSASGGNTIYF,TGCAGTGCCTCAGGGGGAAACACCATATATTTT
TRBV20-1,TRBJ1-5,few,-,CSAKPQGSLGNQPQHF,TGCAGTGCCAAGCCTCAGGGCTCGCTGGGCAATCAGCCCCAGCATTTT
TRBV6-1,TRBJ2-1,many,TRBD2,CASSEAPGLAGDNEQFF,TGTGCCAGCAGTGAAGCGCCGGGACTAGCGGGAGACAATGAGCAGTTCTTC
TRBV30,TRBJ1-5,many,-,CAWSGGGDQPQHF,TGTGCCTGGAGTGGGGGGGGGGATCAGCCCCAGCATTTT
TRBV28,TRBJ2-1,many,-,CASSWDNRGYNEQFF,TGTGCCAGCAGTTGGGACAACCGGGGATACAATGAGCAGTTCTTC
TRBV28,TRBJ2-4,many,-,CASSLFLGNIQYF,TGTGCCAGCAGTTTATTCTTGGGAAACATTCAGTACTTC
TRBV3-1,TRBJ2-3,few,TRBD2,CASIQASGGDTQYF,TGTGCCAGCATCCAAGCTAGCGGGGGAGATACGCAGTATTTT
TRBV6-5,TRBJ2-1,many,TRBD2,CASSFLGLAGGSYNEQFF,TGTGCCAGCAGTTTCCTCGGACTAGCGGGAGGGTCCTACAATGAGCAGTTCTTC
TRBV29-1,TRBJ2-2,-,-,CSVEDLRSFGTGELFF,TGCAGCGTTGAAGATCTAAGAAGTTTCGGCACCGGGGAGCTGTTTTTT
TRBV20-1,TRBJ2-5,-,TRBD2,CSASQLSGRDEGTQYF,TGCAGTGCTAGTCAGCTTAGCGGGAGAGATGAGGGGACCCAGTACTTC
TRBV28,TRBJ2-1,many,TRBD2,CASSAIGLAGGSSYNEQFF,TGTGCCAGCAGTGCCATCGGACTAGCGGGAGGAAGCTCCTACAATGAGCAGTTCTTC
TRBV28,TRBJ2-4,few,TRBD2,CASLGRKRGFGNIQYF,TGTGCCAGCTTAGGGAGAAAGCGGGGGTTTGGAAACATTCAGTACTTC
TRBV7-2,TRBJ1-5,-,-,CASSSNSQPQHF,TGTGCCAGCAGCTCCAACAGTCAGCCCCAGCATTTT
TRBV20-1,TRBJ2-1,many,-,CSARSRKAETYNEQFF,TGCAGTGCTAGATCCCGAAAGGCTGAGACCTACAATGAGCAGTTCTTC
TRBV12-3/TRBV12-4,TRBJ2-7,-,-,CASSFSGYKQYF,TGTGCCAGCAGCTTCTCAGGGTACAAGCAGTACTTC
TRBV19,TRBJ2-1,-,-,CASSASDSYNEQFF,TGTGCCAGTAGTGCCTCAGACTCTTACAATGAGCAGTTCTTC
TRBV5-4,TRBJ2-5,few,-,CASSSRGPSGTQYF,TGTGCCAGCAGCTCCCGAGGCCCCTCCGGGACCCAGTACTTC
TRBV20-1,TRBJ2-1,many,-,CSARVPTPLVGRRSYNEQFF,TGCAGTGCTAGAGTCCCCACACCTCTTGTCGGGAGAAGGTCCTACAATGAGCAGTTCTTC
TRBV5-1,TRBJ2-3,many,-,CASSLGPMSTDTQYF,TGCGCCAGCAGCTTGGGCCCTATGAGCACAGATACGCAGTATTTT
TRBV7-4,TRBJ2-7,few,TRBD1,CASSWAGGYEQYF,TGTGCCAGCAGTTGGGCAGGGGGTTACGAGCAGTACTTC
TRBV28,TRBJ1-4,few,-,CASSPKRVGEKLFF,TGTGCCAGCAGTCCGAAGAGGGTCGGTGAAAAACTGTTTTTT
TRBV5-6,TRBJ1-1,-,-,CASIGRTGEAFF,TGTGCCAGCATTGGGCGGACCGGCGAGGCTTTCTTT
TRBV18,TRBJ1-6,many,-,CASSPNSYNSPLHF,TGTGCCAGCTCACCAAACTCCTATAATTCACCCCTCCACTTT
TRBV9,TRBJ2-1,many,TRBD2,CASSELAGGRSEQFF,TGTGCCAGCAGCGAACTAGCGGGAGGGCGCAGTGAGCAGTTCTTC
TRBV9,TRBJ2-1,-,-,CASSGPRVGEQFF,TGTGCCAGCAGCGGCCCTAGGGTGGGGGAGCAGTTCTTC
TRBV2,TRBJ1-1,many,TRBD1,CASSVSGGRGEAFF,TGTGCCAGCAGTGTTTCAGGGGGCAGAGGTGAAGCTTTCTTT
TRBV11-2,TRBJ2-3,many,TRBD1,CASSSLDRVSTDTQYF,TGTGCCAGCAGCTCGCTCGACAGGGTGAGCACAGATACGCAGTATTTT
TRBV20-1,TRBJ1-1,many,-,CSAIPGPMNTEAFF,TGCAGTGCAATTCCGGGACCCATGAACACTGAAGCTTTCTTT
TRBV12-3/TRBV12-4,TRBJ1-1,-,-,CAGRVGARDTEAFF,TGTGCCGGCAGGGTAGGGGCTAGGGACACTGAAGCTTTCTTT
TRBV12-3/TRBV12-4,TRBJ1-4,-,-,CASSLLGQSEKLFF,TGTGCCAGCAGTTTGTTGGGACAAAGCGAAAAACTGTTTTTT
TRBV10-3,TRBJ2-3,many,TRBD1,CAISLTGLSDTQYF,TGTGCCATCAGTCTGACAGGGTTGTCAGATACGCAGTATTTT
TRBV20-1,TRBJ1-6,-,-,CSVRSADWGSPLHF,TGCAGTGTCCGGTCGGCTGACTGGGGTTCACCCCTCCACTTT
TRBV20-1,TRBJ2-7,many,TRBD2,CSAVERTSGSYEQYF,TGCAGTGCCGTAGAAAGGACTAGCGGGAGTTACGAGCAGTACTTC
TRBV11-3,TRBJ2-3,-,-,CASSFSAGRGLRTQYF,TGTGCCAGCAGCTTTTCGGCGGGCCGAGGGCTTAGGACGCAGTATTTT
TRBV7-3,TRBJ1-4,few,-,CASSLDQGEKLFF,TGTGCCAGCAGCTTAGACCAGGGGGAAAAACTGTTTTTT
TRBV20-1,TRBJ2-5,many,-,CSASLPDGRQETQYF,TGCAGTGCTAGTCTCCCGGACGGTCGCCAAGAGACCCAGTACTTC
TRBV12-3/TRBV12-4,TRBJ2-3,many,TRBD2,CASSQGLASRETQYF,TGTGCCAGCAGTCAGGGACTAGCGTCTCGGGAGACGCAGTATTTT
TRBV13,TRBJ2-7,many,TRBD1,CASSIGQAYEQYF,TGTGCCAGCAGCATCGGACAGGCCTACGAGCAGTACTTC
TRBV12-3/TRBV12-4,TRBJ1-2,-,TRBD1,CASTQTGVRGYTF,TGTGCCAGCACCCAAACAGGGGTGCGAGGCTACACCTTC
TRBV4-1,TRBJ2-5,many,-,CASSPPGRKETQYF,TGCGCCAGCAGCCCGCCGGGGAGAAAAGAGACCCAGTACTTC
TRBV7-9,TRBJ1-2,few,-,CASSPDWDGYTF,TGTGCCAGCAGCCCGGACTGGGATGGCTACACCTTC
TRBV4-1,TRBJ2-7,-,TRBD1,CASSQDPRQGAYEQYF,TGCGCCAGCAGCCAAGACCCACGACAGGGGGCCTACGAGCAGTACTTC
TRBV6-5,TRBJ2-7,few,-,CASSYGVWRGGTRRVDEQYF,TGTGCCAGCAGTTACGGGGTCTGGCGAGGCGGGACCCGCCGGGTAGACGAGCAGTACTTC